This entry is about one T cell receptor beta chain. Its recognized antigen is unknown. Per-nucleotide qualities are absent, and no much larger clonotype sits a single base away. These data come from a study of blood T cell repertoires in COVID-19 (dated by TCRdb to the early 2020s). At the level of the whole study: Samples from collaborators originated in the United States, Italy and Spain and spanned both the acute and convalescent phases of COVID-19. Nearly every sample came with metadata listing a de-identified subject ID, COVID-19 status, age in years and sex. Samples came from the ongoing ImmuneRACE study (first 160 participants) plus 1,254 subjects from 6 global collaborators. The dataset comprised deeply sampled blood TCRbeta repertoires from subjects exposed to, actively infected with, or recovered from COVID-19. The material from the prospective study consisted of cDNA or gDNA derived from T cells, B-cell-depleted T cells, or PBMCs. Where HLA class I and class II types were available, the types were taken from metadata supplied by the sample provider, not from assay-based typing. The repertoires were released in a freely available public database intended as a resource for research on the immune response to SARS-CoV-2.

Reading the germline V gene gives CDR1 KGHSH and CDR2 LQKENI. At the junction V is shortened by 3 bases and J by 6 bases; bases outside the gene matches: 2. Inclusive of the bounding cysteine and phenylalanine, the CDR3 is 14 residues long. Only CDR3 DNA remains: 42 bases, in frame from the first base. TCRbeta CDR3 regions were amplified from genomic DNA using the immunoSEQ Assay, a bias-controlled multiplex PCR. Processing in the source paper ran as follows. Within the assay, amplification of reference gene primers was used to estimate how many nucleated cells each sample contained. To quantify the absolute abundance of each unique TCRbeta CDR3 rearrangement, sequence reads were collapsed and filtered. For each sample, productive Simpson clonality was calculated as the square root of Simpson's diversity index across productive rearrangements. The immuneACCESS repertoire file appears here via TCRdb, limited to in-frame rearrangements. These files lack a portion of the clones; in checked studies, under half of the deficit traces to unresolved V genes, and the cause of the others is not known. Clone size and V and J calls were adopted from that table, with D and trimming inferred from the DNA. This sample lists about 100,000 clones; more than 85% were detected once. The leading ten clones occupy around 1% of the sample.

On the study overall, not on this receptor specifically: The amount of clinical and demographic metadata varied by source and participant and was provided uncurated.

Each collaborating institution followed its own protocols to collect whole blood in K2EDTA tubes. Collaborator samples were shipped for TCRbeta analysis as frozen whole blood, isolated PBMCs, or DNA extracted from either sample type. The clonotype comes from a man between 60 and 75 years old with acute or convalescent COVID-19. Sequences were obtained from peripheral blood. The sequence links TRBV18 to TRBJ2-1; 10 bases in the middle match TRBD2. The DNA is as follows: TGTGCCAGCTCACCCGGGACTAGCGCCAATGAGCAGTTCTTC. Its translation is CASSPGTSANEQFF.